Included here is one T cell receptor (beta chain) sequence, with context. The antigen is undetermined. Deep-level running was used for the assay. TCRdb's copy holds only in-frame clones and misses some; the assay was immunoSEQ multiplex PCR. The table lists 1,500,000 or so clones, around 97% of them singletons. Each donor was a Caucasian adult residing in Nashville, Tennessee. Losses at the gene ends were 6 bases for V and 3 bases for J; bases not matched to a gene: 2. The germline gives CDR1 MNHEY, CDR2 SVGAGI. This CDR3 is built from 13 residues. These data originate in a study of shared clonotypes between healthy human individuals. Study-wide points: It was only blood that was sampled, and tissue repertoires likely differ.

The rearrangement joins TRBV6-5 to TRBJ1-2; TRBD1 matches 9 bases. Sequenced sample: naive CD4+ T cells sorted from blood. Subset of the sample: CD45RA+ positively selected. This receptor was identified in a man aged 30 to 39 in good health. CDR3 nucleotides: TGTGCCAGCAGACAGGGGGCAGACTATGGCTACACCTTC. Protein product: CASRQGADYGYTF.